This T cell receptor beta chain was sequenced during a study of blood T cell repertoires in COVID-19. In the study overall: From T cells, B-cell-depleted T cells, or PBMCs came the material, which was cDNA or gDNA.

Here immunoSEQ multiplex PCR was the method, and the copy in TCRdb shows in-frame clones only, minus some. The sample lists about 210,000 clones; about nine tenths were seen once. Germline CDR1 and CDR2: SGHRS and YFSETQ. After removal of 3 bases from V and 3 bases from J, the junction contained 11 bases not matched to a gene. The CDR3 consists of 17 residues. V and J are TRBV5-1 and TRBJ2-3; 9 bases line up with TRBD2. This clonotype originated in a woman in her 40s with acute or convalescent COVID-19. Sequenced material: peripheral blood. The DNA of the CDR3 is TGCGCCAGCAGCTCCGGGTCGGGGACTAGCACAACAGATACGCAGTATTTT. Amino acid sequence: CASSSGSGTSTTDTQYF.